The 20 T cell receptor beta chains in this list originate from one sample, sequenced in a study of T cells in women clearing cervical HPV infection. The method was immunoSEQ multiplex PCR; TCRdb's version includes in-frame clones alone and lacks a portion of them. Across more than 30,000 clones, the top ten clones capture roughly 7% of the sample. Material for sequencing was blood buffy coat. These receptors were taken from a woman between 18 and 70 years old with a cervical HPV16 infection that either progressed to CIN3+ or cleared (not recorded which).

CDR3 amino acids: CASSLGPHDRGRSETQYF. CDR3 DNA, as far as it was read: TGTGCCAGTAGTTTGGGCCCCCACGACAGGGGGCGCAGCGAGACG. The chain couples TRBV19 to TRBJ2-3; TRBD1 aligns across 10 bases. From the germline J gene comes the end of the CDR3, since the read stops 3 residues before it. Per germline, CDR1 LNHDA and CDR2 SQIVND (reference sequence). This CDR3 contains 18 residues.

CDR3 bases read: TGTGCCAGTAGTCGGAGGCTAGCGGGTAATGAG. Translating it yields CASSRRLAGNE. The CDR3 in its entirety is CASSRRLAGNEQFF. The J gene is TRBJ2-1, the V gene TRBV19, with 8 bases fitting TRBD2. The CDR3 end is not reached by the read, which stops 3 residues before it; the germline J gene fills it in. V trimming: 5 bases; J trimming: 7 bases; junction bases outside the gene matches: 7. The CDR3 consists of 14 residues. The germline V gene encodes CDR1 LNHDA and CDR2 SQIVND (reference sequence).

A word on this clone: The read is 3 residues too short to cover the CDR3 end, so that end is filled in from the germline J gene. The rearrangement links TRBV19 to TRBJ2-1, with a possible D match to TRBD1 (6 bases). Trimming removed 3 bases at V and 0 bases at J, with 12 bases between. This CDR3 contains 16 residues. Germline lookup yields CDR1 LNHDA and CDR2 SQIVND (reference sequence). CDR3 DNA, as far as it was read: TGTGCCAGTAGTATCCCCACAGGGAGCTCCTACAATGAG. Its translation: CASSIPTGSSYNE. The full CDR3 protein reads CASSIPTGSSYNEQFF.

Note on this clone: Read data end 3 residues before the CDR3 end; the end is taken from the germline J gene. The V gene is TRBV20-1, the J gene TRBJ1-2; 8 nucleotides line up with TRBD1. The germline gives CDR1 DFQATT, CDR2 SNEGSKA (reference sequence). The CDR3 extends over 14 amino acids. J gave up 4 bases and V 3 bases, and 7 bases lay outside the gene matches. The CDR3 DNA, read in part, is TGCAGTGCTAGGGGGACAGGAATTGGCTATGGC. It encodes CSARGTGIGYG. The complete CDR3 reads CSARGTGIGYGYTF.

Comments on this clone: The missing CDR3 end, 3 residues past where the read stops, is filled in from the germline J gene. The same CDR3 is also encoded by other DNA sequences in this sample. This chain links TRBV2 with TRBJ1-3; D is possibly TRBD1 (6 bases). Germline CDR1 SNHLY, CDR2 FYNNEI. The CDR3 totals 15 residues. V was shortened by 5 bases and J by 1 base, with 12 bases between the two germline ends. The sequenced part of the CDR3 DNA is TGTGCCAGCAGTACTACAGGGTTTTCTGGAAACACC. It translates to CASSTTGFSGNT. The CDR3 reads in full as CASSTTGFSGNTIYF.

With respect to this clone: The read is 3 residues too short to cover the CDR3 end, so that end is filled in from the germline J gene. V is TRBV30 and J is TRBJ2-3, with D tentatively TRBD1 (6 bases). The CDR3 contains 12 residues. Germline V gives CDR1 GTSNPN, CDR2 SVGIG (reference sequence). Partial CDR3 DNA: TGTGCCTGGAGACAGGGCGCAGGGACG. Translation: CAWRQGAGT. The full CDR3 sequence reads CAWRQGAGTQYF.

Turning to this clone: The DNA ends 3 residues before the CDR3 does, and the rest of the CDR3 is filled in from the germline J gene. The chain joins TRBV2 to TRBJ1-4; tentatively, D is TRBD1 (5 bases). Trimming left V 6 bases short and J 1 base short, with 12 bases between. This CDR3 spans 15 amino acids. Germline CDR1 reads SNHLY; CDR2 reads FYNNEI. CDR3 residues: CASRGGRRTNEKLFF. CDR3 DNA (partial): TGTGCCAGCAGGGGGGGACGGAGAACTAATGAAAAA.

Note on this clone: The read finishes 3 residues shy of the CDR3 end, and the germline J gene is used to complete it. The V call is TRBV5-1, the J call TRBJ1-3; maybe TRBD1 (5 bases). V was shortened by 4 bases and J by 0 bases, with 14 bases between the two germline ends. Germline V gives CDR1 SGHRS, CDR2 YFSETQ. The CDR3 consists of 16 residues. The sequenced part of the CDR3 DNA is TGCGCCAGCAGCCCCACTTTAGGGGTCTCTGGAAACACC. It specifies CASSPTLGVSGNT. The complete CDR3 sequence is CASSPTLGVSGNTIYF. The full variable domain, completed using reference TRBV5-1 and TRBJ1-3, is KAGVTQTPRYLIKTRGQQVTLSCSPISGHRSVSWYQQTPGQGLQFLFEYFSETQRNKGNFPGRFSGRQFSNSRSEMNVSTLELGDSALYLCASSPTLGVSGNTIYFGEGSWLTVV.

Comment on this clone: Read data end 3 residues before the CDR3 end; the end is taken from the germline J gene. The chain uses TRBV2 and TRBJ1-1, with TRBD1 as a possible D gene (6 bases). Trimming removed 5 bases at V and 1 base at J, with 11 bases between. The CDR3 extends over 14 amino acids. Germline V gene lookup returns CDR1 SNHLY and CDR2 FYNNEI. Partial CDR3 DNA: TGTGCCAGCAGTTCCGGGACAAAGAACACTGAA. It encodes CASSSGTKNTE. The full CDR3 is CASSSGTKNTEAFF.

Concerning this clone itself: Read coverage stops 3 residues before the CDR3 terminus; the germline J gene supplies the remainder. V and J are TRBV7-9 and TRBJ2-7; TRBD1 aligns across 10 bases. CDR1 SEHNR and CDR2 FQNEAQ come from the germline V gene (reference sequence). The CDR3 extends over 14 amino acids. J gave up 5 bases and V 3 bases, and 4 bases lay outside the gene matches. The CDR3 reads CASSLPGQGNEQYF. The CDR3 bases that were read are TGTGCCAGCAGCTTGCCGGGACAGGGGAACGAG.

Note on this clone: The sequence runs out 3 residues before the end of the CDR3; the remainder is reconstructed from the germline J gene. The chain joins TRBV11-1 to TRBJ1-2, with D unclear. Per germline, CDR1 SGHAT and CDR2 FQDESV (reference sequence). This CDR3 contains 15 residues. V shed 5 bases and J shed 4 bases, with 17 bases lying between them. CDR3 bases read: TGTGCCAGCAGCAGTCGTGACGCCCCGGGCTATGGC. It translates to CASSSRDAPGYG. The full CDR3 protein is CASSSRDAPGYGYTF.

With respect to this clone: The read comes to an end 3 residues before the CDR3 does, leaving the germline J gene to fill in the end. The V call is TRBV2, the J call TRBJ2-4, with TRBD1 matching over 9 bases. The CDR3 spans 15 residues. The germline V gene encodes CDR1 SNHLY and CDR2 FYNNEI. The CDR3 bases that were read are TGTGCCAGCAGTGAAACAGGGGGCGCCGCATATGGT. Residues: CASSETGGAAYG. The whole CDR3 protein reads CASSETGGAAYGQYF.

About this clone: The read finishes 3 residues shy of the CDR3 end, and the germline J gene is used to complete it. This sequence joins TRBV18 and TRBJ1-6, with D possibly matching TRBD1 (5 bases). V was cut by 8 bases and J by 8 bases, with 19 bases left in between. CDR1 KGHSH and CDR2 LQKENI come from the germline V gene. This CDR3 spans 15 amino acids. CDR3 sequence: CASRLMRGLDSPLHF. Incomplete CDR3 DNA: TGTGCCAGCCGACTAATGAGGGGACTGGATTCACCC.

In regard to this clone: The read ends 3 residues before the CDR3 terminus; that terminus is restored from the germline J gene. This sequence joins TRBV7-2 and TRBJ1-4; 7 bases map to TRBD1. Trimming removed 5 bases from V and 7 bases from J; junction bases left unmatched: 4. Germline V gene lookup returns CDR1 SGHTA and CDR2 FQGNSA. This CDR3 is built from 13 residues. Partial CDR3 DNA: TGTGCCAGCAGCCTCGACAGGGCTGAAAAA. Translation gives CASSLDRAEK. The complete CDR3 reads CASSLDRAEKLFF.

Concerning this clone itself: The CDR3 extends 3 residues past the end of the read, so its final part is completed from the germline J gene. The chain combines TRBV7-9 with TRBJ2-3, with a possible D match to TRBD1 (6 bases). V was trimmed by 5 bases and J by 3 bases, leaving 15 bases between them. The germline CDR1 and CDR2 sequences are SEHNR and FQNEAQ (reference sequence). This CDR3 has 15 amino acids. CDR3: CASSTSDRQTDTQYF. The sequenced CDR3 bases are TGTGCCAGCAGCACATCCGACAGGCAGACAGATACG. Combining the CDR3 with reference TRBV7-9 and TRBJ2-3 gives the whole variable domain DTGVSQNPRHKITKRGQNVTFRCDPISEHNRLYWYRQTLGQGPEFLTYFQNEAQLEKSRLLSDRFSAERPKGSFSTLEIQRTEQGDSAMYLCASSTSDRQTDTQYFGPGTRLTVL.

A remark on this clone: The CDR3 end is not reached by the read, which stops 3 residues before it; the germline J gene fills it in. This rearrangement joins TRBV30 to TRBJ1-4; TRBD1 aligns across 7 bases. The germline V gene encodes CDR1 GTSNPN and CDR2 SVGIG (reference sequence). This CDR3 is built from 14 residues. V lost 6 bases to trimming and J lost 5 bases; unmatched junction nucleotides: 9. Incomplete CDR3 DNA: TGTGCCTGCGATCAGGGACAGACGAATGAAAAA. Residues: CACDQGQTNEK. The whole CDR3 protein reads CACDQGQTNEKLFF.

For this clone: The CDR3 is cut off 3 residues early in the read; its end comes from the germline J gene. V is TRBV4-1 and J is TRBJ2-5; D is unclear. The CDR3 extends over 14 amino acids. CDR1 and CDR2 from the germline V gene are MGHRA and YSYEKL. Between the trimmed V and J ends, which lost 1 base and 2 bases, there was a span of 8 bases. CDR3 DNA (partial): TGCGCCAGCAGCCAAGGGCAACCTCAAGAGACC. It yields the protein CASSQGQPQET. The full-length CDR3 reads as CASSQGQPQETQYF.

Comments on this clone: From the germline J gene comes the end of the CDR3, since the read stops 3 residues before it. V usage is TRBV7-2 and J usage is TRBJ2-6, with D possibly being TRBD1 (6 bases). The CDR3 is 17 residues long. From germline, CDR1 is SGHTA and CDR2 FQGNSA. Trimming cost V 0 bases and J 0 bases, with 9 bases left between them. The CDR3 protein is CASSLAGAASGANVLTF. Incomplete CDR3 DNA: TGTGCCAGCAGCTTAGCGGGGGCCGCCTCTGGGGCCAACGTC.

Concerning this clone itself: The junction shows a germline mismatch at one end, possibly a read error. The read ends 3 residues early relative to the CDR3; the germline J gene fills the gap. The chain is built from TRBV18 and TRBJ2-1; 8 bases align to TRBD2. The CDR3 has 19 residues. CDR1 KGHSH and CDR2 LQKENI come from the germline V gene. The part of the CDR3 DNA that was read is TGTGCCAGCCCACCGGGGGACGATATATCGGGGGGGGGCTACAATGAG. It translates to CASPPGDDISGGGYNE. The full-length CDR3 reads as CASPPGDDISGGGYNEQFF.

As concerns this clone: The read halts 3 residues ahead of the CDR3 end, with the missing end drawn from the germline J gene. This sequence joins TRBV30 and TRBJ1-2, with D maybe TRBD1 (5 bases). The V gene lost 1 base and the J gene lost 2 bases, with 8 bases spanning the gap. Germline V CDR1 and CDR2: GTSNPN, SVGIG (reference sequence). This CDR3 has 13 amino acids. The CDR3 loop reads CAWSEDRNYGYTF. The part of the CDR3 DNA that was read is TGTGCCTGGAGTGAAGACAGAAACTATGGC.